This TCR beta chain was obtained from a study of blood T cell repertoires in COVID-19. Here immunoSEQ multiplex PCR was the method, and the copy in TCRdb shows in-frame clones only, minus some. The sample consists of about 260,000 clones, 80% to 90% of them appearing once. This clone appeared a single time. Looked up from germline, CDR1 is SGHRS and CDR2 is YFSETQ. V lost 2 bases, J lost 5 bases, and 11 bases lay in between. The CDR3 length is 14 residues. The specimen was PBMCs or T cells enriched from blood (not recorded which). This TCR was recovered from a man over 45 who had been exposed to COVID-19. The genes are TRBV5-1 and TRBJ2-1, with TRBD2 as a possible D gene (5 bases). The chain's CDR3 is CASSFQADNNEQFF. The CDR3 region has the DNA TGCGCCAGCAGCTTTCAAGCGGATAACAATGAGCAGTTCTTC. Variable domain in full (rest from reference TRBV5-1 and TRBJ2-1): KAGVTQTPRYLIKTRGQQVTLSCSPISGHRSVSWYQQTPGQGLQFLFEYFSETQRNKGNFPGRFSGRQFSNSRSEMNVSTLELGDSALYLCASSFQADNNEQFFGPGTRLTVL.